A selection of T cell receptor beta chains follows, all from one sample in a study of Graves' ophthalmopathy and Graves' hyperthyroidism. TCRdb reanalysed the multiplex PCR reads using MiXCR and keeps one entry per CDR3 protein. The sample carries nearly 400,000 distinct CDR3 sequences, around 17% recorded once. Sequencing used peripheral blood. Receptors were obtained from a woman aged 18-30 years with Graves' ophthalmopathy. CDR3s include the opening cysteine and the closing phenylalanine or tryptophan.

TRBJ1-6	TRBV7-2	CASSYRQANNSPLHF
TRBJ1-2	TRBV12-3/TRBV12-4	CASRATPGLMNYGYTF
TRBJ2-6	TRBV27	CASSLYPDLSGANVLTF
TRBJ2-5	TRBV15	CATSGTSGEETQYF
TRBJ1-2	TRBV6-5	CASSYRGRGFDYGYTF
TRBJ1-6	TRBV7-2	CASSPEGVDGTYNSPLHF
TRBJ1-1	TRBV30	CAWRPTGRTEAFF
TRBJ2-5	TRBV20-1	CSALHGGGETQYF
TRBJ2-7	TRBV9	CASSVEARSYEQYF
TRBJ2-2	TRBV28	CASQPHPPRPGKLFF
TRBJ2-4	TRBV7-2	CASSYQGRLGNIQYF
TRBJ1-1	TRBV15	CATSREGGAGAFF
TRBJ2-7	TRBV18	CASSPFTGNEQYF